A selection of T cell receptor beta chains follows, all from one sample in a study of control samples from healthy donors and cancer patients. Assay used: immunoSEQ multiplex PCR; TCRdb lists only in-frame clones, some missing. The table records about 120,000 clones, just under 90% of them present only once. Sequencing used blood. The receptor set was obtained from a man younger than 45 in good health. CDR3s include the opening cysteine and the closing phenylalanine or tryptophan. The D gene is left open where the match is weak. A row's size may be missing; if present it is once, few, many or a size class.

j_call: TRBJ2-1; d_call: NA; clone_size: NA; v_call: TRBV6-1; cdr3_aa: CASSESAGTNEQFF; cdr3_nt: TGTGCCAGCAGTGAATCCGCGGGGACCAATGAGCAGTTCTTC
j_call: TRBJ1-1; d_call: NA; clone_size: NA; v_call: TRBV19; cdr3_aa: CASSFNVNGYAEAFF; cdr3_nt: TGTGCCAGTAGTTTTAACGTGAACGGCTACGCTGAAGCTTTCTTT
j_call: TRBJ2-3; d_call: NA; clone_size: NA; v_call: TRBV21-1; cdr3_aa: CASSKIPCGTDTQYF; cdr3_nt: TGTGCCAGCAGCAAAATTCCTTGCGGCACAGATACGCAGTATTTT
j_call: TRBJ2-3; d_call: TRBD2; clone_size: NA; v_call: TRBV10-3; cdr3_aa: CAIKGLAASTDTQYF; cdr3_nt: TGTGCCATCAAGGGACTAGCGGCAAGCACAGATACGCAGTATTTT
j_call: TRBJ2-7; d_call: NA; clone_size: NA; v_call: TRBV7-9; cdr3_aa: CASSLVKFREEQYF; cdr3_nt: TGTGCCAGCAGCTTAGTCAAGTTTCGTGAAGAGCAGTACTTC
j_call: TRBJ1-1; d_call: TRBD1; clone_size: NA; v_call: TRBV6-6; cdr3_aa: CASSFQGGYTEAFF; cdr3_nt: TGTGCCAGCAGTTTCCAGGGGGGGTACACTGAAGCTTTCTTT
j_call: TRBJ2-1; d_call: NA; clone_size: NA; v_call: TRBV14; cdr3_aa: CASSPTVYPGSSYNEQFF; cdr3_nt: TGTGCCAGCAGCCCTACCGTTTATCCGGGGAGCTCCTACAATGAGCAGTTCTTC
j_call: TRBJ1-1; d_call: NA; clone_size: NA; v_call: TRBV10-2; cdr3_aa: CAISLQGRSAEAFF; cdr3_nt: TGCGCCATCTCCCTTCAGGGGAGAAGCGCTGAAGCTTTCTTT
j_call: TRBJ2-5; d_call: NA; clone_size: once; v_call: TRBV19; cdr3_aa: CASNSPPGETQYF; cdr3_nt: TGTGCCAGTAATAGCCCCCCGGGTGAGACCCAGTACTTC
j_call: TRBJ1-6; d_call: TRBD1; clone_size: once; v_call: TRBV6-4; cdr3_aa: CASSGTTGGNSPLHF; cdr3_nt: TGTGCCAGCAGTGGGACGACAGGGGGGAATTCACCCCTCCACTTT
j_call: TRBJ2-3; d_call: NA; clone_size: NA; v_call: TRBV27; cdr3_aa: CASSARGGSTDTQYF; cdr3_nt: TGTGCCAGCAGTGCCAGGGGGGGGAGCACAGATACGCAGTATTTT
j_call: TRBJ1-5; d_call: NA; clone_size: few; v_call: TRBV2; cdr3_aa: CASSEQGGSQHF; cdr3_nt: TGTGCCAGCAGTGAACAAGGGGGGTCCCAGCATTTT
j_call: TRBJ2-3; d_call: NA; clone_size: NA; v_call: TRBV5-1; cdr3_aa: CASSLVQFPEDTQYF; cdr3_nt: TGCGCCAGCAGCTTGGTACAGTTCCCCGAGGATACGCAGTATTTT
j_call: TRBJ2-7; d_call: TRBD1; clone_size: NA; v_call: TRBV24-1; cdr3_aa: CATSDPGTGNSYEQYF; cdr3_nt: TGTGCCACCAGTGATCCCGGGACAGGGAACTCCTACGAGCAGTACTTC
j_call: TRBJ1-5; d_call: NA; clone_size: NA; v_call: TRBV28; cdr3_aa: CASSSEGLRLRPQHF; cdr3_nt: TGTGCCAGCAGTTCCGAGGGACTCCGGCTAAGGCCCCAGCATTTT
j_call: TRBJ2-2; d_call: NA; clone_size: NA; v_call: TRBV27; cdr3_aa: CASSRENTGELFF; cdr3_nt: TGTGCCAGCAGTCGGGAGAACACCGGGGAGCTGTTTTTT
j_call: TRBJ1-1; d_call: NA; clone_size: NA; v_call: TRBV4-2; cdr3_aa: CASSQDDEAFF; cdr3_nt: TGTGCCAGCAGCCAAGATGATGAAGCTTTCTTT
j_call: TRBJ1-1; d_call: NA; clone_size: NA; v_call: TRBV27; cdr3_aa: CASSWSTTTEAFF; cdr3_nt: TGTGCCAGCAGTTGGTCAACAACCACTGAAGCTTTCTTT